This T cell receptor beta chain was documented in a study of blood T cell repertoires in COVID-19 (TCRdb year 2020). About the study as a whole: Samples covering the acute and convalescent phases of COVID-19 were provided by collaborators in the United States, Italy and Spain. Nearly every sample came with metadata listing a de-identified subject ID, COVID-19 status, age in years and sex. The samples were drawn from the first 160 participants of the ongoing ImmuneRACE study and from under 1,500 subjects provided by 6 global collaborators. The material from the prospective study consisted of cDNA or gDNA derived from T cells, B-cell-depleted T cells, or PBMCs. Where available, HLA class I and class II types were obtained from metadata supplied by the sample provider rather than from assay-based typing. Subjects who had been exposed to COVID-19, were actively infected with it, or had recovered from it provided the deeply sampled blood TCRbeta repertoires that made up the dataset. A freely available public database, intended as a resource for researchers studying the immune response to SARS-CoV-2, is where the repertoires were released.

Participants in the prospective study were enrolled through a virtual design, were aged roughly 18 to 100 years, and lived in some 24 United States geographic areas. To assign participants to cohorts, the prospective study relied on clinical history that participants themselves reported in a screening survey and a study questionnaire. Each participant in the prospective study had whole blood, serum and a nasopharyngeal or oropharyngeal swab collected by mobile phlebotomists. Participants in the prospective study had the option to provide additional blood draws and questionnaires over a roughly 2-month period. Blood samples from the prospective study were shipped frozen or at room temperature prior to DNA extraction. TCRbeta CDR3 regions were amplified from genomic DNA using the immunoSEQ Assay, a bias-controlled multiplex PCR. The authors' pipeline ran thus. Nucleated cell counts per sample were estimated from amplification of reference gene primers within the assay. To quantify the absolute abundance of each unique TCRbeta CDR3 rearrangement, sequence reads were collapsed and filtered. For each sample, productive Simpson clonality was calculated by taking the square root of Simpson's diversity index across productive rearrangements. Sourced from immuneACCESS, this table was stored by TCRdb with only in-frame sequences that have V and J called. A share of the clones is absent; for the studies checked, an unresolved V gene accounts for under half, and the remainder has no known explanation. For V, J and clone size, that table is used; D and trimming come from the DNA. The table for this sample lists more than 100,000 clones; about 81% of them were counted only once. Of the sample, 2% to 3% falls within the top ten clones.

On the study overall, not on this receptor specifically: The amount of clinical and demographic metadata varied by source and participant and was provided uncurated.

Only a few counts were recorded for this clone. Its specific antigen is unknown. Base qualities are missing; no much larger clone stands one base away. The sequenced sample consisted of PBMCs or T cells enriched from blood (not recorded which). The receptor comes from a man aged 35 to 55 with acute COVID-19.

The nucleotide sequence is given as TGTGCCTGGATCGATATTCAGGGGGGTAATTCACCCCTCCACTTT. It is translated as CAWIDIQGGNSPLHF. The chain uses TRBV30 and TRBJ1-6; 7 central nucleotides agree with TRBD1. Germline trimming: 4 bases from V, 6 bases from J; junction bases outside gene matches: 9. The CDR3 goes from the cysteine to the phenylalanine over 15 residues. CDR3 DNA is the only sequence kept; it has 45 bases, read in frame from the first base. As encoded in the germline V gene (reference sequence), CDR1 is GTSNPN while CDR2 is SVGIG.